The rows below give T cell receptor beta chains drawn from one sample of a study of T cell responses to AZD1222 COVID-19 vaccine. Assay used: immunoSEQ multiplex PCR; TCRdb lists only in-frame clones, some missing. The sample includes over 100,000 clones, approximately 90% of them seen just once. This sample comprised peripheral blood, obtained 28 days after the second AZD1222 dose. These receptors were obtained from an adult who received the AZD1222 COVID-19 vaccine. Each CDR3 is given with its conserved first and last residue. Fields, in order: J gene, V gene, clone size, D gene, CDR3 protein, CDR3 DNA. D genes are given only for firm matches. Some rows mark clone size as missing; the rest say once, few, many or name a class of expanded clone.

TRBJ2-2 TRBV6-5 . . CASGRTGELFF TGTGCCAGCGGAAGGACCGGGGAGCTGTTTTTT
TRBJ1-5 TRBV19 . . CASSIAWGGDNQPQHF TGTGCCAGTAGTATAGCTTGGGGGGGGGACAATCAGCCCCAGCATTTT
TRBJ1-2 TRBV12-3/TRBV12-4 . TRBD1 CASSPWDRGRHTF TGTGCCAGCAGCCCTTGGGACAGGGGGCGTCACACCTTC
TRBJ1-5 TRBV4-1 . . CASSQEPDQPQHF TGCGCCAGCAGCCAAGAGCCGGATCAGCCCCAGCATTTT
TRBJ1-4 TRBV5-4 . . CASSFKQEGEKLFF TGTGCCAGCAGCTTTAAACAGGAGGGTGAAAAACTGTTTTTT
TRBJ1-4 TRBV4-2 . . CASSPRSQGNEKLFF TGTGCCAGCAGCCCCCGATCGCAGGGAAATGAAAAACTGTTTTTT
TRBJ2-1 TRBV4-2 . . CASSQERGLLDEQFF TGTGCCAGCAGCCAAGAAAGGGGCCTTTTGGATGAGCAGTTCTTC
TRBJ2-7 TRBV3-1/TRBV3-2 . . CASSHETGRVYEQYF TGTGCCAGCAGCCACGAGACAGGGAGGGTCTACGAGCAGTACTTC
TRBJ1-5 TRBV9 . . CASSADTSSNQPQHF TGTGCCAGCAGCGCAGACACCTCCAGCAATCAGCCCCAGCATTTT
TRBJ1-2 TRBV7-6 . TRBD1 CASSLVVGQGAGYGYTF TGTGCCAGCAGCTTAGTTGTGGGACAGGGTGCGGGGTATGGCTACACCTTC
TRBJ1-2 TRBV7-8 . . CASSMLGDYGYTF TGTGCCAGCAGCATGCTAGGGGACTATGGCTACACCTTC
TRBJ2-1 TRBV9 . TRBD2 CASSDGGRVSYNEQFF TGTGCCAGCAGCGACGGCGGGAGGGTCTCCTACAATGAGCAGTTCTTC
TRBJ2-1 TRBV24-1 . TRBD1 CATSDPGTGVYNEQFF TGTGCCACCAGTGACCCCGGGACAGGGGTGTACAATGAGCAGTTCTTC
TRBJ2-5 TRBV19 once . CASSVLGQETQYF TGTGCCAGTAGTGTGTTAGGGCAAGAGACCCAGTACTTC
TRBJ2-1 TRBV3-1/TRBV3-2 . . CASSPNLARGPYNEQFF TGTGCCAGCAGCCCAAATCTCGCCAGGGGACCTTACAATGAGCAGTTCTTC
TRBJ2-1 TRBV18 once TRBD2 CASSQPGLAENEQFF TGTGCCAGCTCACAGCCGGGACTAGCGGAAAATGAGCAGTTCTTC
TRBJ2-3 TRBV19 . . CASSMTGTSNTDTQYF TGTGCCAGTAGTATGACCGGGACGTCAAACACAGATACGCAGTATTTT
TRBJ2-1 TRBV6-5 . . CASSYGLRSYNEQFF TGTGCCAGCAGTTACGGACTCCGCTCCTACAATGAGCAGTTCTTC
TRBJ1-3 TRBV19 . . CASSIASGNTIYF TGTGCCAGTAGTATAGCCTCTGGAAACACCATATATTTT
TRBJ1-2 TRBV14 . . CASSPGHGYGYTF TGTGCCAGCAGCCCCGGACACGGTTATGGCTACACCTTC
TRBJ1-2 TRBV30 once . CAWGRPTVAYGYTF TGTGCCTGGGGTAGACCGACAGTCGCTTATGGCTACACCTTC
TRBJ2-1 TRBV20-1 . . CSASDLNEQFF TGCAGTGCTTCCGATCTCAATGAGCAGTTCTTC
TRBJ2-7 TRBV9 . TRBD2 CASTYGGGSMDEQYF TGTGCCAGCACCTATGGCGGGGGAAGTATGGACGAGCAGTACTTC
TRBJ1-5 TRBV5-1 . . CASSPGSNQPQHF TGCGCCAGCAGCCCTGGTAGCAATCAGCCCCAGCATTTT
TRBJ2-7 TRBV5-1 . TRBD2 CASSLLVAGGPYEQYF TGCGCCAGCAGCTTGCTTGTAGCGGGAGGGCCCTACGAGCAGTACTTC
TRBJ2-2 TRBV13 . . CASSLPRTDTGELFF TGTGCCAGCAGCTTACCCCGGACTGACACCGGGGAGCTGTTTTTT
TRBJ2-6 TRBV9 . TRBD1 CASSRGQGTLSNVLTF TGTGCCAGCAGCAGGGGACAGGGTACTCTATCCAACGTCCTGACTTTC
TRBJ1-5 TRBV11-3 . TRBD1 CASSQIGTGDLGLCNQPQHF TGTGCCAGCAGCCAAATCGGCACAGGGGATTTGGGGCTCTGCAATCAGCCCCAGCATTTT
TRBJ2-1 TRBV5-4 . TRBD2 CASSPLTSADEQFF TGTGCCAGCAGCCCCCTCACTAGCGCGGATGAGCAGTTCTTC
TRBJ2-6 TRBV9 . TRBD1 CASSGQGSKGANVLTF TGTGCCAGCAGCGGACAGGGGAGTAAGGGGGCCAACGTCCTGACTTTC
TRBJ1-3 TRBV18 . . CASSRGTASSGNTIYF TGTGCCAGCTCACGGGGGACGGCGAGCTCTGGAAACACCATATATTTT
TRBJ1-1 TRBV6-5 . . CASRIYTKGNTEAFF TGTGCCAGCAGGATCTACACTAAAGGGAACACTGAAGCTTTCTTT
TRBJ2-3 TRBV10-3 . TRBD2 CAISGTDRYSGKDTQYF TGTGCCATCAGCGGGACGGACCGATATAGCGGGAAAGATACGCAGTATTTT
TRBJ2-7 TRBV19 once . CASSGPGHEQYF TGTGCCAGTAGTGGACCCGGGCACGAGCAGTACTTC
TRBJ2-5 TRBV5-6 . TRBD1 CASTFVGQGAETQYF TGTGCCAGCACATTTGTGGGGCAGGGGGCGGAGACCCAGTACTTC
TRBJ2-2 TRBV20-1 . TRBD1 CSASPYPGWTGGDTGELFF TGCAGTGCTAGTCCTTACCCCGGATGGACAGGGGGCGACACCGGGGAGCTGTTTTTT
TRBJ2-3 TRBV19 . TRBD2 CASTTSVSQRDTQYF TGTGCCAGTACGACTAGCGTCTCCCAAAGGGATACGCAGTATTTT
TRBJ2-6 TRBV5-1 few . CASSVDASADSGANVLTF TGCGCCAGCAGCGTGGACGCCTCAGCCGACTCTGGGGCCAACGTCCTGACTTTC
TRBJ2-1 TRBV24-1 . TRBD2 CATSDASGRFYNEQFF TGTGCCACCAGTGATGCTAGCGGGAGATTCTACAATGAGCAGTTCTTC
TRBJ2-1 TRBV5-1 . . CASSLDGSSYNEQFF TGCGCCAGCAGCTTGGATGGGAGCTCCTACAATGAGCAGTTCTTC
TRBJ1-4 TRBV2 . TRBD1 CASIWDRVPTPNEKLFF TGTGCCAGCATTTGGGACAGGGTCCCCACGCCTAATGAAAAACTGTTTTTT
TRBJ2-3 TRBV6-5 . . CASSYRKPFRGDTQYF TGTGCCAGCAGTTACCGTAAGCCCTTTCGAGGGGATACGCAGTATTTT
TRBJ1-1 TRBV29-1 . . CSVEVQVNTEAFF TGCAGCGTTGAAGTTCAAGTGAACACTGAAGCTTTCTTT
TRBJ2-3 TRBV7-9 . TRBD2 CASSLISGRATDTQYF TGTGCCAGCAGCTTGATAAGCGGGAGGGCCACCGATACGCAGTATTTT
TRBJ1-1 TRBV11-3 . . CASSPVGTSNTEAFF TGTGCCAGCAGCCCGGTCGGCACATCGAACACTGAAGCTTTCTTT